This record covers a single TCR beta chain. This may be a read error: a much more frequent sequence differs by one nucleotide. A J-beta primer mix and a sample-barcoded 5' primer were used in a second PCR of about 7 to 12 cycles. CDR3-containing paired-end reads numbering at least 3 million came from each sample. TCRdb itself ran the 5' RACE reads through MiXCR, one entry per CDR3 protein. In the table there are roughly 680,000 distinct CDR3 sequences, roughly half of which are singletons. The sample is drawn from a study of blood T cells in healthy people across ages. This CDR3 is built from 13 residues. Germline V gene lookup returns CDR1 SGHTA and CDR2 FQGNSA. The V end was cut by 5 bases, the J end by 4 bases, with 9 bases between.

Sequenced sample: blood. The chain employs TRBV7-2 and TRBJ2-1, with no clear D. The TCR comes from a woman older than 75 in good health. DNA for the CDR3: TGTGCCAGCAGCGTAAGGTTATACAATGAGCAGTTCTTC. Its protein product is CASSVRLYNEQFF.